The present T cell receptor (beta chain) was sequenced within a study of blood T cell repertoires in COVID-19. Study-wide background: Whether acute or convalescent, the COVID-19 samples came from the United States, Italy and Spain. Nucleic acid was either cDNA or gDNA, and it came from T cells, B-cell-depleted T cells, or PBMCs.

The ends were cut back, 3 bases at V and 2 bases at J, with 10 bases in the middle. Germline lookup yields CDR1 ENHRY and CDR2 SYGVKD. The CDR3 length is 14 residues. Per the authors' pipeline: How many nucleated cells were present was estimated from reference gene primer amplification. The assay was immunoSEQ multiplex PCR, and TCRdb's table has in-frame clones only and misses some. V and J calls and clone size are as listed in that table; D and trimming were resolved from the DNA. The sample carries about 270,000 clones, 86% recorded once. Sequenced sample: peripheral blood. This chain links TRBV10-3 with TRBJ1-2; perhaps TRBD1 as D (5 bases). This clonotype originated in a woman of 80 years or more with COVID-19, enrolled during active disease. Written as DNA, the CDR3 is TGTGCCATCAGTGAAGGGGAAGAAAACTATGGCTACACCTTC. This translates into CAISEGEENYGYTF.